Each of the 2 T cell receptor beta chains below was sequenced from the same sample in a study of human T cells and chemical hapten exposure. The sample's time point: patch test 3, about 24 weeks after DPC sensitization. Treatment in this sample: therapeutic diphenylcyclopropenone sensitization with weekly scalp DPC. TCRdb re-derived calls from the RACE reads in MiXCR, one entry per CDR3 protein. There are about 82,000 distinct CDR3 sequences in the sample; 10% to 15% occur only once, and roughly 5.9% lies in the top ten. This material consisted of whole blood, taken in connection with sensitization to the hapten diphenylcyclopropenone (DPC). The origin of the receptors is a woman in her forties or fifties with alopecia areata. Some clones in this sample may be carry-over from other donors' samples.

CDR3 coding DNA: TGTGCCACCAGCAGAGATCGGGAATCTGGGGCCAACGTCCTGACTTTC. It codes for CATSRDRESGANVLTF. The J gene is TRBJ2-6, the V gene TRBV15, with a tentative D call TRBD2 (5 bases). From germline, CDR1 is LNHNV and CDR2 YYDKDF (reference sequence). V was clipped by 0 bases and J by 1 base, with 7 bases between them. This CDR3 has 16 residues.

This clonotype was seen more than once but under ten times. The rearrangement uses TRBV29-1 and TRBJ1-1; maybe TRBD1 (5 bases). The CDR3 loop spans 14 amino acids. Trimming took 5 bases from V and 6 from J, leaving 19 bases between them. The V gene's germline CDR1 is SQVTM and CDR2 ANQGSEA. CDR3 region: CSVTGGGAQPEAFF. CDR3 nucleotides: TGCAGCGTTACCGGGGGAGGCGCCCAGCCTGAAGCTTTCTTT.